The 6 T cell receptor beta chains below come from one sample, sequenced in a study of blood T cell repertoires in COVID-19. The protocol was immunoSEQ multiplex PCR, while the TCRdb copy is restricted to in-frame clones and leaves out a portion. The top ten hold around 0.98% of the sample, which has hundreds of thousands of clones, almost 90% seen once. The specimen sequenced was peripheral blood. These receptors all stem from a woman aged 35 to 49 with COVID-19, enrolled during active disease.

The chain recombines TRBV6-5 with TRBJ2-5; D is unresolved. V lost 8 bases to trimming and J lost 1 base, with 17 bases between them. Germline V gene sequence: CDR1 MNHEY, CDR2 SVGAGI. CDR3 length: 15 residues. The CDR3 reads CASAYGAFSQETQYF. The CDR3 DNA follows: TGTGCCAGCGCATACGGAGCATTCTCCCAAGAGACCCAGTACTTC.

The V gene is TRBV6-6, the J gene TRBJ1-4, with TRBD1 matching over 10 bases. The CDR3 has 15 amino acids. CDR1 and CDR2 from the germline V gene are MNHNY and SVGAGI (reference sequence). The V gene end was trimmed by 5 bases and the J gene end by 8 bases; junction bases not matched to a gene: 8. The CDR3 nucleotides are TGTGCCAGCAGTCTCCGACAGGGGGCAGGAGAAAAACTGTTTTTT. It encodes CASSLRQGAGEKLFF.

The rearrangement joins TRBV5-1 to TRBJ2-5; 10 bases line up with TRBD1. Germline V gene data show CDR1 as SGHRS and CDR2 as YFSETQ. V lost 3 bases, J lost 3 bases, and 5 bases stayed unmatched. The CDR3 spans 15 residues. The CDR3 DNA reads TGCGCCAGCAGCTCGGTTGGGACAGGGGAAGAGACCCAGTACTTC. Protein product: CASSSVGTGEETQYF.

The chain employs TRBV28 and TRBJ1-1; 7 positions match TRBD1. From germline, CDR1 is MDHEN and CDR2 SYDVKM. This CDR3 is built from 15 residues. V lost 10 bases to trimming and J lost 0 bases; unmatched junction nucleotides: 11. CDR3 loop: CATELAGTVNTEAFF. The CDR3 bases are TGTGCCACCGAGCTGGCCGGGACAGTGAACACTGAAGCTTTCTTT.

The chain links TRBV11-2 to TRBJ2-2, with 9 bases identical to TRBD2. With 6 bases clipped from V and 3 bases from J, the junction kept 5 bases outside the gene matches. Germline V lookup: CDR1 SGHAT, CDR2 FQNNGV. This CDR3 has 15 residues. The DNA for the CDR3 is TGTGCCAGCAGGAGGACTAGCGAGCACACCGGGGAGCTGTTTTTT. Its translation is CASRRTSEHTGELFF.

The V gene is TRBV29-1, the J gene TRBJ2-4, with D maybe TRBD1 (6 bases). The germline V and J ends were trimmed by 3 bases and 7 bases, with 10 bases remaining between them. From germline, CDR1 is SQVTM and CDR2 ANQGSEA. This CDR3 has 12 residues. The CDR3 loop reads CSVDPGQNIQYF. For the CDR3, the DNA is TGCAGCGTTGATCCCGGACAGAACATTCAGTACTTC.